The 15 T cell receptor beta chains in this list originate from one sample, sequenced in a study of cytotoxic CD8 clonotypes in ibrutinib-treated CLL. Assay: immunoSEQ multiplex PCR; the TCRdb copy retains only in-frame clones and omits some. The table lists over 130,000 clones, around 81% of them singletons. The sample here was PBMCs, taken after 36 months of ibrutinib treatment. The receptors shown here come from a human donor with chronic lymphocytic leukemia.

This clone occurred a few times. This chain links TRBV30 with TRBJ2-3, with D maybe TRBD1 (5 bases). The V gene lost 2 bases and the J gene lost 5 bases, with 8 bases spanning the gap. CDR1 is GTSNPN, CDR2 SVGIG, per germline (reference sequence). This CDR3 region has 12 residues. CDR3: CAWSNDRDTQYF. Here the CDR3 DNA reads TGTGCCTGGAGTAACGACAGAGATACGCAGTATTTT.

Comment on this clone: Other DNA sequences from this sample encode an identical CDR3 as well. Here the CDR3 DNA reads TGTGCCAGCAGTGAAGGCCCCTACGAGCAGTACTTC. It encodes CASSEGPYEQYF. This rearrangement joins TRBV2 to TRBJ2-7; D gene unclear. Trimming cost V 1 base and J 2 bases, with 3 bases left between them. Germline CDR1 SNHLY, CDR2 FYNNEI. This CDR3 contains 12 residues.

This clone came up many times. This CDR3 is also generated by other DNA sequences in the sample. The chain combines TRBV9 with TRBJ1-2; possible D gene TRBD1, 6 bases. Germline V lookup: CDR1 SGDLS, CDR2 YYNGEE. The CDR3 totals 15 residues. V dropped 3 bases and J dropped 4 bases, with 16 bases sitting between them. DNA of the CDR3: TGTGCCAGCAGCGCCCAAGAGACAGGCGTCTATGGCTACACCTTC. Its translation is CASSAQETGVYGYTF. The complete variable domain, with remaining parts taken from reference TRBV9 and TRBJ1-2, reads DSGVTQTPKHLITATGQRVTLRCSPRSGDLSVYWYQQSLDQGLQFLIQYYNGEERAKGNILERFSAQQFPDLHSELNLSSLELGDSALYFCASSAQETGVYGYTFGSGTRLTVV.

The chain is built from TRBV15 and TRBJ2-4, with TRBD1 matching over 7 bases. Germline V gene sequence: CDR1 LNHNV, CDR2 YYDKDF (reference sequence). After removal of 1 base from V and 11 bases from J, the junction contained 8 bases not matched to a gene. The CDR3 is made up of 14 amino acids. As DNA, the CDR3 is TGTGCCACCAGCAGAGTTGGGACAGAGCATTTTCAGTACTTC. Translation gives CATSRVGTEHFQYF.

This rearrangement joins TRBV9 to TRBJ1-1; TRBD1 might be the D (5 bases). CDR1 is SGDLS, CDR2 YYNGEE, per germline. V was pared by 1 base and J by 1 base, with 11 bases between. The CDR3 is 15 amino acids. The CDR3 here is CASSVHITGNTEAFF. The CDR3 DNA follows: TGTGCCAGCAGCGTACACATTACAGGGAACACTGAAGCTTTCTTT. Full variable domain (outside the CDR3, taken from reference TRBV9 and TRBJ1-1): DSGVTQTPKHLITATGQRVTLRCSPRSGDLSVYWYQQSLDQGLQFLIQYYNGEERAKGNILERFSAQQFPDLHSELNLSSLELGDSALYFCASSVHITGNTEAFFGQGTRLTVV.

The chain links TRBV14 to TRBJ2-7; D is uncertain. CDR1 is SGHDN, CDR2 FVKESK, per germline. V lost 2 bases and J 2 bases, leaving 7 bases between the germline ends. The CDR3 has 13 residues. In DNA, the CDR3 is TGTGCCAGCAGCCAAAAAGGAACCTACGAGCAGTACTTC. Translation gives CASSQKGTYEQYF.

The chain combines TRBV2 with TRBJ1-5; the match to TRBD1 covers 7 bases. J was trimmed by 4 bases and V by 7 bases; bases with no gene match: 13. The CDR3 is made up of 16 amino acids. Germline CDR1 and CDR2: SNHLY and FYNNEI. The CDR3 spells CASKPGQKFGNQPQHF. CDR3 in DNA: TGTGCCAGCAAACCGGGACAGAAATTTGGGAATCAGCCCCAGCATTTT.

The chain combines TRBV5-1 with TRBJ2-3, with D maybe TRBD2 (6 bases). CDR3 size: 15 residues. V lost 0 bases and J lost 5, with 13 bases in between. Germline V lookup: CDR1 SGHRS, CDR2 YFSETQ. This CDR3 reads CASSLGLDSVDTQYF. The DNA for the CDR3 is TGCGCCAGCAGCTTGGGACTAGACTCTGTAGATACGCAGTATTTT.

The chain is built from TRBV4-1 and TRBJ2-1; no clear D gene. CDR3 length: 14 residues. Per germline, CDR1 MGHRA and CDR2 YSYEKL. V lost 2 bases and J 15 bases, leaving 20 bases between the germline ends. The DNA of the CDR3 is TGCGCCAGCAGCCAAACCCCTGCGGTGACGGTGTGGTTCTTC. Protein product: CASSQTPAVTVWFF.

This clone turned up a few times. The CDR3 loop is CASSPSYSDTQYF. CDR3 DNA sequence: TGTGCCAGCTCACCCTCGTATAGCGATACGCAGTATTTT. The chain is built from TRBV18 and TRBJ2-3, with unresolved D. The germline V and J ends were trimmed by 3 bases and 6 bases, with 10 bases remaining between them. This CDR3 region has 13 residues. The germline gives CDR1 KGHSH, CDR2 LQKENI.

The chain carries TRBV18 and TRBJ1-1, with D unclear. CDR3 length: 15 residues. Trimming shortened V by 1 base and J by 1 base, and 10 bases separated the two germline ends. The V gene's germline CDR1 is KGHSH and CDR2 LQKENI. The CDR3 sequence: CASSPRVGPNTEAFF. For the CDR3, the DNA is TGTGCCAGCTCACCACGAGTGGGCCCGAACACTGAAGCTTTCTTT. Together with reference TRBV18 and TRBJ1-1, the CDR3 gives the full variable domain: NAGVMQNPRHLVRRRGQEARLRCSPMKGHSHVYWYRQLPEEGLKFMVYLQKENIIDESGMPKERFSAEFPKEGPSILRIQQVVRGDSAAYFCASSPRVGPNTEAFFGQGTRLTVV.

The chain is built from TRBV5-4 and TRBJ1-6; 8 positions agree with TRBD1. Germline CDR1 SGHNT, CDR2 YYREEE (reference sequence). This CDR3 region has 17 residues. V lost 4 bases, J lost 7 bases, and 13 bases stayed unmatched. CDR3 sequence reads: CASSLPGQDAGNSPLHF. The CDR3 DNA reads TGTGCCAGCAGCCTACCGGGACAGGACGCAGGAAATTCACCCCTCCACTTT. Drawing the rest from reference TRBV5-4 and TRBJ1-6, the complete variable domain is ETGVTQSPTHLIKTRGQQVTLRCSSQSGHNTVSWYQQALGQGPQFIFQYYREEENGRGNFPPRFSGLQFPNYSSELNVNALELDDSALYLCASSLPGQDAGNSPLHFGNGTRLTVT.

This chain joins TRBV9 and TRBJ2-6; either TRBD1 or TRBD2 may fit D (5 bases each). CDR1 SGDLS and CDR2 YYNGEE come from the germline V gene. The ends were cut back, 2 bases at V and 2 bases at J, with 20 bases in the middle. The CDR3 runs to 19 residues. In nucleotides, the CDR3 is TGTGCCAGCAGCGTGGGACCCCGGAGAGGGGCGGCTGGGGCCAACGTCCTGACTTTC. Translating gives CASSVGPRRGAAGANVLTF. The whole variable domain, remainder taken from reference TRBV9 and TRBJ2-6, is DSGVTQTPKHLITATGQRVTLRCSPRSGDLSVYWYQQSLDQGLQFLIQYYNGEERAKGNILERFSAQQFPDLHSELNLSSLELGDSALYFCASSVGPRRGAAGANVLTFGAGSRLTVL.

The V gene is TRBV5-4, the J gene TRBJ1-1; D is unclear. The V gene lost 3 bases and the J gene lost 2 bases, with 14 bases spanning the gap. The CDR3 has 15 residues. From germline, CDR1 is SGHNT and CDR2 YYREEE (reference sequence). The CDR3 region is CASSSRTSGNTEAFF. The CDR3 nucleotides are TGTGCCAGCAGCTCCCGCACCAGCGGAAACACTGAAGCTTTCTTT.

V usage is TRBV5-1 and J usage is TRBJ2-1; no firm D call. The length of the CDR3 is 15 residues. The V gene's germline CDR1 is SGHRS and CDR2 YFSETQ. V was pared by 0 bases and J by 3 bases, with 10 bases between. This chain's CDR3 is CASSLALGFYNEQFF. The CDR3 DNA reads TGCGCCAGCAGCTTGGCTCTAGGCTTCTACAATGAGCAGTTCTTC. Using reference TRBV5-1 and TRBJ2-1 for the parts outside the CDR3, the full variable domain is KAGVTQTPRYLIKTRGQQVTLSCSPISGHRSVSWYQQTPGQGLQFLFEYFSETQRNKGNFPGRFSGRQFSNSRSEMNVSTLELGDSALYLCASSLALGFYNEQFFGPGTRLTVL.